This T cell receptor beta chain was sequenced in a study of T-cell memory formation after mild COVID-19. About the research overall: Among the donors, TCR clusters were largely specific to each donor.

Notes on the study in general: From day 15 to 85, contracting clones were balanced between CD4 and CD8, whereas later expanders leaned toward CD4+. Second-wave clones reaching peak frequency on day 37 lacked confirmed SARS-CoV-2 specificity.

MiXCR, run by TCRdb on the 5' RACE reads, gives a single entry per CDR3 protein. Counted here are 90,000 to 120,000 distinct CDR3 sequences, 18% occurring once; the ten biggest clones make up around 5.1%. This clonotype turned up a few times. What it recognizes is unknown. The CDR3 covers 13 residues. Germline V gives CDR1 DFQATT, CDR2 SNEGSKA (reference sequence). V shed 4 bases and J shed 3 bases, with 12 bases lying between them. V is TRBV20-1 and J is TRBJ2-5, with D possibly TRBD1 on 5 matching bases. What was sequenced was PBMCs or a T cell subset sorted from them (not recorded which). The sequence was collected from a man younger than 35 who had mild COVID-19 (a few samples of this study predate the infection). Cell type and time point are not known. Written as DNA, the CDR3 is TGCAGTGCTAAGGACATAGCCAAAGAGACCCAGTACTTC. This gives the protein CSAKDIAKETQYF.